This T cell receptor beta chain was identified during a study of cytomegalovirus exposure and HLA in healthy donors. The V end was cut by 2 bases, the J end by 5 bases, with 19 bases between. Germline V gene sequence: CDR1 MNHEY, CDR2 SMNVEV (reference sequence). The CDR3 has 17 amino acids. The PCR made use of 60 Vbeta and 13 Jbeta primers. Some clones are missing from TCRdb's copy, which holds only in-frame ones; the method was immunoSEQ multiplex PCR. The table lists about 200,000 clones, around 79% of them singletons. The source is a male donor in good health and CMV-seropositive. The sample consisted of PBMCs. The chain is built from TRBV27 and TRBJ2-1, with D perhaps matching TRBD2 (6 bases). The CDR3 spells CASSLTGTGRLNNEQFF. CDR3 bases: TGTGCCAGCAGTTTAACCGGGACTGGCAGGCTCAACAATGAGCAGTTCTTC.